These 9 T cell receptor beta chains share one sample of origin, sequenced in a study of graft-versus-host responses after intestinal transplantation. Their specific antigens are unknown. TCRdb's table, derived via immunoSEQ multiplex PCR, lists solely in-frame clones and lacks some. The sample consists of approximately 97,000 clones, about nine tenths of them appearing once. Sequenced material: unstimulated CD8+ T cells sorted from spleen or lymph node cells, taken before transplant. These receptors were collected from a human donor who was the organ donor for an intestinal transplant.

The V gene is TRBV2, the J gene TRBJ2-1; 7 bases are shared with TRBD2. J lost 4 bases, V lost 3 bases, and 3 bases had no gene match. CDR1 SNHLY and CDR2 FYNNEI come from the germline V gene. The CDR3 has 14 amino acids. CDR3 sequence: CASSDGRGYNEQFF. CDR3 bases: TGTGCCAGCAGTGACGGGCGGGGGTACAATGAGCAGTTCTTC.

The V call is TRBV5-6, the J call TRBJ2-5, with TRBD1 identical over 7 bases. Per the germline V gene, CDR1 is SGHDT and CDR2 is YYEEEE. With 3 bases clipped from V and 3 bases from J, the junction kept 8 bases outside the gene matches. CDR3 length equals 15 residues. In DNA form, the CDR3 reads TGTGCCAGCAGCTACGGGGACAGAGAGGAAGAGACCCAGTACTTC. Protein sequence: CASSYGDREEETQYF.

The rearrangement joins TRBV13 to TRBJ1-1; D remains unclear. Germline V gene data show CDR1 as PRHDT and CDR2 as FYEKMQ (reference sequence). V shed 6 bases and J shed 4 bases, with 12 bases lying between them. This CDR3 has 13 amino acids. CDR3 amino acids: CASSSAYRTEAFF. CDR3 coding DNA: TGTGCCAGCAGTTCAGCGTATCGCACTGAAGCTTTCTTT.

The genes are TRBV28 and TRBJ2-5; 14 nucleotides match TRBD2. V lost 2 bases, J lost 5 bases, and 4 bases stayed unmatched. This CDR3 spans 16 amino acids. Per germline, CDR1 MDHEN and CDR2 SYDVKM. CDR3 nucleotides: TGTGCCAGCAGTTTAGGGACTAGCGGGAGTTGGGAGACCCAGTACTTC. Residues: CASSLGTSGSWETQYF.

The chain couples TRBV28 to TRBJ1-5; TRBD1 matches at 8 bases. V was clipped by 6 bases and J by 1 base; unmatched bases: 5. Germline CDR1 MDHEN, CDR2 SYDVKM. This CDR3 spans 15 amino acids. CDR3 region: CASRTRTGSNQPQHF. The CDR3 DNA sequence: TGTGCCAGCAGGACCCGGACAGGGAGCAATCAGCCCCAGCATTTT.

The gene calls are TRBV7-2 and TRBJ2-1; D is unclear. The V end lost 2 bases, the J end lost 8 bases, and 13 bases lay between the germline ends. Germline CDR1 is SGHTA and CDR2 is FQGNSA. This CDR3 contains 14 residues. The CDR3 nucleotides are TGTGCCAGCAGCTTATGGAGTAGTTTGGATGAGCAGTTCTTC. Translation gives CASSLWSSLDEQFF.

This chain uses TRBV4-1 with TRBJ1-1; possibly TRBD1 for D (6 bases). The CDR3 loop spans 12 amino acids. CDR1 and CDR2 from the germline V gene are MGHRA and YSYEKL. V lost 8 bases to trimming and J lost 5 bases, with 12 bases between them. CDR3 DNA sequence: TGCGCCAGCGGGGAAAGGGGGACTGAAGCTTTCTTT. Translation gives CASGERGTEAFF.

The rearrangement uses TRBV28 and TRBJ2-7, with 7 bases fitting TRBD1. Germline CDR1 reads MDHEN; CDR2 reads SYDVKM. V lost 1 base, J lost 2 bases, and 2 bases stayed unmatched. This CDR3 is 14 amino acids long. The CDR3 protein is CASSLLDRPYEQYF. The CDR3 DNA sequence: TGTGCCAGCAGTTTATTGGACAGGCCCTACGAGCAGTACTTC.

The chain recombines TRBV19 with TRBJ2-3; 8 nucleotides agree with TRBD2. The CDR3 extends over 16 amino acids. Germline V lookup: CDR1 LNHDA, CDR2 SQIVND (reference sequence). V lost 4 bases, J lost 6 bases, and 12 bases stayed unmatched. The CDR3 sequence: CASSSGEREFTDTQYF. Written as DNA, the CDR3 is TGTGCCAGTAGTAGTGGCGAGCGGGAGTTTACGGATACGCAGTATTTT.